This note documents a single T cell receptor (beta chain) sequence. Trimming took off 4 bases at V and 5 bases at J, with 12 bases between the two ends. The CDR3 has 14 residues. Germline V gene data show CDR1 as KGHSH and CDR2 as LQKENI. How the authors handled the data: By means of reference gene primer amplification, nucleated cell counts were estimated. Repertoires were generated with immunoSEQ multiplex PCR, while TCRdb's copy carries only in-frame clones and drops some. V and J calls and clone size are given by that table; D and trimming were obtained from the DNA. The sample consists of 250,000 to 300,000 clones, roughly nine tenths of them appearing once. The data stem from a study of blood T cell repertoires in COVID-19. The overall study: Whether acute or convalescent, the COVID-19 samples came from the United States, Italy and Spain.

The clonotype was recovered from a woman in her thirties or forties who had recovered from COVID-19. The sample was peripheral blood. The chain has TRBV18 and TRBJ1-5; possible D gene TRBD1, 5 bases. In nucleotides, the CDR3 is TGTGCCAGCTCACTCTCCAGGGTTTATCAGCCCCAGCATTTT. Protein product: CASSLSRVYQPQHF.